This T cell receptor beta chain was sequenced during a study of T-cell reconstitution after alpha-beta-depleted transplantation in children. CDR1 is SGHRS, CDR2 YFSETQ, per germline. V shed 4 bases and J 3 bases; nucleotides not matched to a gene: 7. The CDR3 sequence is 14 residues long. As it was prepared, the TCRbeta library received unique molecular identifiers. TCRdb recomputed calls from the PCR reads with MiXCR, one row per CDR3 protein. The sample includes around 410,000 distinct CDR3 sequences, around 9.9% of them seen just once. Only a few counts were recorded for this clonotype. Sequencing was performed on PBMCs from the stem cell graft donor, taken from the stem cell graft. The sequence came from a human donor who donated a stem cell graft to a child with acute myeloid leukemia. The V and J genes are TRBV5-1 and TRBJ2-7; 7 bases are shared with TRBD2. CDR3 in amino acids: CASSIQRGGYEQYF. The CDR3 DNA follows: TGCGCCAGCAGCATCCAGCGGGGTGGCTACGAGCAGTACTTC.